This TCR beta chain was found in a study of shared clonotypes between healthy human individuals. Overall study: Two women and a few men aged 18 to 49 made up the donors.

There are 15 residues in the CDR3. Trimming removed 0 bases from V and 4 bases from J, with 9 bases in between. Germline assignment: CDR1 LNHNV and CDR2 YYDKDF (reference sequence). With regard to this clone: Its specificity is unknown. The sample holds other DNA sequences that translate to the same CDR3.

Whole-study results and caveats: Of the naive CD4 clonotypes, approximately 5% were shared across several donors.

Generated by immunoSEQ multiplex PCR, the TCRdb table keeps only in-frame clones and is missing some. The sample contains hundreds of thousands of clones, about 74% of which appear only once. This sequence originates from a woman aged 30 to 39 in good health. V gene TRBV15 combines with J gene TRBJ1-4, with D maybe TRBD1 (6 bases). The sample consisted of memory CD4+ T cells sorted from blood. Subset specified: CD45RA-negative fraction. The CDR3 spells CATSRDLGGNEKLFF. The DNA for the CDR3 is TGTGCCACCAGCAGAGACTTAGGGGGTAATGAAAAACTGTTTTTT.